This entry lists 5 T cell receptor beta chains sequenced from one sample in a study of blood T cell repertoires in COVID-19. Some clones are missing from TCRdb's copy, which holds only in-frame ones; the method was immunoSEQ multiplex PCR. This table has about 210,000 clones, about 90% appearing once. The sample was peripheral blood. All receptors derive from a young man with acute or convalescent COVID-19.

The V and J genes are TRBV28 and TRBJ2-7; D possibly corresponds to TRBD2 (5 bases). V was shortened by 5 bases and J by 0 bases, with 11 bases between the two germline ends. This CDR3 contains 14 residues. The germline V gene encodes CDR1 MDHEN and CDR2 SYDVKM. The DNA for the CDR3 is TGTGCCAGCAGTCCCCCAGCGGCCTCCTACGAGCAGTACTTC. This translates into CASSPPAASYEQYF.

The chain carries TRBV5-8 and TRBJ2-5, with D possibly TRBD2 on 6 matching bases. This CDR3 region has 16 residues. The germline V gene encodes CDR1 SGHTS and CDR2 YDEGEE. V was clipped by 1 base and J by 1 base, with 14 bases between them. In DNA form, the CDR3 reads TGTGCCAGCAGCTTGAGAGAGGGGACTTTCCAAGAGACCCAGTACTTC. Translation gives CASSLREGTFQETQYF.

The sample holds a few counts of this clone. This chain links TRBV5-6 with TRBJ2-1, with 7 nucleotides matching TRBD1. Germline assignment: CDR1 SGHDT and CDR2 YYEEEE. The CDR3 sequence is 15 residues long. The trim removed 0 bases at V and 10 bases at J, leaving 10 bases unmatched. CDR3 region: CASSLAPHRGREQFF. The DNA of the CDR3 is TGTGCCAGCAGCTTGGCCCCACACAGGGGAAGAGAGCAGTTCTTC.

The V gene is TRBV28, the J gene TRBJ1-3; D perhaps matches TRBD1 (5 bases). The CDR3 is made up of 15 amino acids. Trimming took off 2 bases at V and 8 bases at J, with 16 bases between the two ends. Germline lookup yields CDR1 MDHEN and CDR2 SYDVKM. The CDR3 sequence is CASSLGGVRSDTIYF. CDR3 sequence (DNA): TGTGCCAGCAGTTTAGGGGGGGTGCGGTCGGACACCATATATTTT.

The rearrangement links TRBV7-9 to TRBJ1-6; D may be TRBD1 (6 bases). The CDR3 length is 14 residues. Trimming took 1 base from V and 7 from J, leaving 8 bases between them. Germline CDR1 SEHNR, CDR2 FQNEAQ (reference sequence). The chain's CDR3 is CASSLGQVNSPLHF. The CDR3 DNA sequence: TGTGCCAGCAGCTTAGGACAGGTCAATTCACCCCTCCACTTT.